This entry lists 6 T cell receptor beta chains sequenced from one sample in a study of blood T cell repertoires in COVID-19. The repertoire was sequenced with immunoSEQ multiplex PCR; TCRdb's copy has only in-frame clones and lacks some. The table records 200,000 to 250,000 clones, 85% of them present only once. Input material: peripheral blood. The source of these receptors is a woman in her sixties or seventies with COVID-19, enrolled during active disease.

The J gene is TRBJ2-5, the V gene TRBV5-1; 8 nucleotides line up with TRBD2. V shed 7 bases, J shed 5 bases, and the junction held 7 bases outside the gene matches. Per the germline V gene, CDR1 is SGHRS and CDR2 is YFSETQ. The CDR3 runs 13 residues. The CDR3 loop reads CASQAGGAETQYF. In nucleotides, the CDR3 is TGCGCCAGCCAGGCGGGGGGCGCGGAGACCCAGTACTTC.

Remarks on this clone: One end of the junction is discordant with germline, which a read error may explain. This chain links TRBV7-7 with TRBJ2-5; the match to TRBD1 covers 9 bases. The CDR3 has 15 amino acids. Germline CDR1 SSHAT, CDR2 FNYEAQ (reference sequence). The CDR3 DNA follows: TGTGCTAGCAGTCGAGGACAGGGGCTACAAGAGACCCAGTACTTC. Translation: CASSRGQGLQETQYF.

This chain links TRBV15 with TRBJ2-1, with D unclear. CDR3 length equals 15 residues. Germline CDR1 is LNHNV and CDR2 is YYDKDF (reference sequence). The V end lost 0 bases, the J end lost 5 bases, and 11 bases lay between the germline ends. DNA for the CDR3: TGTGCCACCAGCAGAGATGACTCGTCAGACAATGAGCAGTTCTTC. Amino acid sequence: CATSRDDSSDNEQFF.

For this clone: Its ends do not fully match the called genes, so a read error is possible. CDR3 residues: CASSDEGLLHF. CDR3 DNA sequence: TGTGCCAGCAGTGATGAAGGACTACTCCACTTC. V and J are TRBV2 and TRBJ2-5, with a weak D call TRBD2 (6 bases). Germline V gene lookup returns CDR1 SNHLY and CDR2 FYNNEI. CDR3 size: 11 residues. Variable domain in full (rest from reference TRBV2 and TRBJ2-5): EPEVTQTPSHQVTQMGQEVILRCVPISNHLYFYWYRQILGQKVEFLVSFYNNEISEKSEIFDDQFSVERPDGSNFTLKIRSTKLEDSAMYFCASSDEGLLHFGPGTRLLVL.

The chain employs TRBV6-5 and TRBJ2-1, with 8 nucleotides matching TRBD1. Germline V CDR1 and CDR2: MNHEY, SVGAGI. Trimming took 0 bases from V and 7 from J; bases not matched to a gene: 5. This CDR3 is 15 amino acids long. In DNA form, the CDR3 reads TGTGCCAGCAGTTACTCGCAGGGGGCGGGTAATGAGCAGTTCTTC. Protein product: CASSYSQGAGNEQFF.

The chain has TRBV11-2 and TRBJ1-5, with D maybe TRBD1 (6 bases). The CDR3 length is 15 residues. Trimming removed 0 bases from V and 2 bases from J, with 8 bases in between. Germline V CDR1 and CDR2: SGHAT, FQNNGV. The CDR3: CASSLDRGGNQPQHF. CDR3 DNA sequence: TGTGCCAGCAGCTTAGACAGGGGTGGCAATCAGCCCCAGCATTTT.